The 15 T cell receptor beta chains given below trace back to one sample, sequenced in a study of blood T cell repertoires in COVID-19 (dated by TCRdb to about 2020). Library prep was done by the immunoSEQ multiplex PCR assay. TCRdb took over this immuneACCESS table, retaining in-frame rearrangements with V and J assigned. Such tables are incomplete; in checked studies, under half of the missing clones stem from an unresolved V gene, and the remainder is unexplained. The sample table contains about 46,000 clones; only one count was recorded for around 90% of them. Together, the top ten hold less than 8.5% of the sample. Sequenced: peripheral blood. These receptors all stem from a man over 45 with acute or convalescent COVID-19.

CDR3 sequence reads: CASSPPRKGMTTEAFF. The CDR3 DNA sequence: TGTGCCAGCAGCCCCCCTCGCAAGGGGATGACCACTGAAGCTTTCTTT. J is TRBJ1-1 and V is TRBV7-8, with a tentative D call TRBD1 (5 bases). Trimming cost V 5 bases and J 4 bases, with 20 bases left between them. The CDR3 totals 16 residues. The germline CDR1 and CDR2 sequences are SGHVS and FQNEAQ.

J is TRBJ1-5 and V is TRBV7-2; 10 bases agree with TRBD1. Germline trimming cut 4 bases from V and 10 bases from J; bases unmatched to any gene: 13. This CDR3 is built from 16 residues. Germline V gene data show CDR1 as SGHTA and CDR2 as FQGNSA. The CDR3 DNA sequence: TGTGCCAGCAGCTCCATAGGGGGACAGGGGAAAAGTCCCCAGCATTTT. Translation: CASSSIGGQGKSPQHF.

J is TRBJ2-6 and V is TRBV9; D call uncertain. Between the trimmed V and J ends, which lost 4 bases and 2 bases, there was a span of 10 bases. CDR3 length: 15 residues. The germline CDR1 and CDR2 sequences are SGDLS and YYNGEE. CDR3 region: CASSPRVAGANVLTF. The CDR3 nucleotides are TGTGCCAGCAGCCCCCGGGTAGCTGGGGCCAACGTCCTGACTTTC. Using reference TRBV9 and TRBJ2-6 for the parts outside the CDR3, the full variable domain is DSGVTQTPKHLITATGQRVTLRCSPRSGDLSVYWYQQSLDQGLQFLIQYYNGEERAKGNILERFSAQQFPDLHSELNLSSLELGDSALYFCASSPRVAGANVLTFGAGSRLTVL.

The rearrangement joins TRBV11-2 to TRBJ2-1, with D perhaps matching TRBD2 (5 bases). CDR3 length equals 13 residues. CDR1 is SGHAT and CDR2 is FQNNGV in the germline V gene. With 1 base removed from V and 7 bases from J, the gap between germline ends came to 8 bases. The CDR3 coding sequence is TGTGCCAGCAGCTTAGGTCTAGCAAATGAGCAGTTCTTC. Residues: CASSLGLANEQFF. Drawing the rest from reference TRBV11-2 and TRBJ2-1, the complete variable domain is EAGVAQSPRYKIIEKRQSVAFWCNPISGHATLYWYQQILGQGPKLLIQFQNNGVVDDSQLPKDRFSAERLKGVDSTLKIQPAKLEDSAVYLCASSLGLANEQFFGPGTRLTVL.

This chain connects TRBV27 to TRBJ1-1; 8 bases align to TRBD1. CDR3 length: 14 residues. V was pared by 7 bases and J by 3 bases, with 7 bases of the junction left unmatched. From germline, CDR1 is MNHEY and CDR2 SMNVEV (reference sequence). CDR3 sequence: CASTAGGAYTEAFF. CDR3 DNA: TGTGCCAGCACCGCAGGGGGCGCCTACACTGAAGCTTTCTTT.

J is TRBJ1-3 and V is TRBV18; D is unresolved. The CDR3 has 14 amino acids. Trimming stripped 3 bases from V and 0 bases from J, with 6 bases between. Germline V CDR1 and CDR2: KGHSH, LQKENI. The CDR3 region is CASSPPGSGNTIYF. Written as DNA, the CDR3 is TGTGCCAGCTCACCCCCGGGCTCTGGAAACACCATATATTTT.

This chain links TRBV5-1 with TRBJ2-5; possible D gene TRBD2, 6 bases. Trimming removed 2 bases from V and 1 base from J, with 15 bases in between. The CDR3 consists of 16 residues. Per germline, CDR1 SGHRS and CDR2 YFSETQ. Written as DNA, the CDR3 is TGCGCCAGCAGCTTCGGAGGCGGGACGAGCCAAGAGACCCAGTACTTC. This codes for CASSFGGGTSQETQYF.

The genes are TRBV10-3 and TRBJ1-1; a weak D match, TRBD1 (6 bases). Per germline, CDR1 ENHRY and CDR2 SYGVKD. Trimming shortened V by 2 bases and J by 1 base, and 11 bases separated the two germline ends. This CDR3 comprises 15 residues. CDR3 coding DNA: TGTGCCATCAGTGAGCAACTACAGGGGAACACTGAAGCTTTCTTT. This sequence encodes CAISEQLQGNTEAFF.

This chain uses TRBV18 with TRBJ1-5; no clear D gene. The germline V and J ends were trimmed by 2 bases and 4 bases, with 9 bases remaining between them. Germline CDR1 is KGHSH and CDR2 is LQKENI. The length of the CDR3 is 14 residues. The CDR3 sequence: CASSPLGENQPQHF. CDR3 DNA: TGTGCCAGCTCACCATTGGGAGAAAATCAGCCCCAGCATTTT.

The chain recombines TRBV7-3 with TRBJ2-2, with 7 nucleotides matching TRBD1. This CDR3 comprises 17 residues. J was trimmed by 2 bases and V by 5 bases; bases with no gene match: 11. Germline CDR1 reads SGHTA; CDR2 reads FQGTGA. CDR3 region: CASSPLGQVLNTGELFF. The CDR3 nucleotides read TGTGCCAGCAGCCCCTTAGGACAGGTCCTTAACACCGGGGAGCTGTTTTTT. The full variable domain, in which reference TRBV7-3 and TRBJ2-2 provide the parts outside the CDR3, is GAGVSQTPSNKVTEKGKYVELRCDPISGHTALYWYRQSLGQGPEFLIYFQGTGAADDSGLPNDRFFAVRPEGSVSTLKIQRTERGDSAVYLCASSPLGQVLNTGELFFGEGSRLTVL.

V is TRBV12-3 or TRBV12-4 and J is TRBJ2-3; D is undetermined. V was cut by 1 base and J by 5 bases, with 7 bases left in between. The CDR3 runs to 13 residues. The CDR3 bases are TGTGCCAGCAGTTTAGACGGTGGAGATACGCAGTATTTT. Translated, it gives CASSLDGGDTQYF.

This sequence joins TRBV11-3 and TRBJ1-1; D not certain. CDR1 and CDR2 from the germline V gene are SGHNT and YENEEA. CDR3 length: 15 residues. Trimming pared 5 bases from V and 2 bases from J, leaving 15 bases between. The CDR3 region has the DNA TGTGCCAGCAGCCGAGGAGGGCGGGCTAACACTGAAGCTTTCTTT. Its protein is CASSRGGRANTEAFF.

V gene TRBV7-2 combines with J gene TRBJ1-2; the match to TRBD1 covers 7 bases. Germline lookup yields CDR1 SGHTA and CDR2 FQGNSA. This CDR3 has 17 amino acids. Germline trimming cut 2 bases from V and 4 bases from J; bases unmatched to any gene: 13. The DNA of the CDR3 is TGTGCCAGCAGCTTAAGACAGGGCGGGGATCGGGTCTATGGCTACACCTTC. Protein product: CASSLRQGGDRVYGYTF.

This rearrangement joins TRBV12-3 or TRBV12-4 to TRBJ1-2; D gene uncertain. CDR3 length: 12 residues. With 3 bases removed from V and 8 bases from J, the gap between germline ends came to 10 bases. DNA of the CDR3: TGTGCCAGCAGTTTTTATGCGGGAGGCTACACCTTC. Translated: CASSFYAGGYTF.

This chain connects TRBV4-3 to TRBJ1-1; D might be TRBD1 (5 bases). This CDR3 is 14 amino acids long. The germline CDR1 and CDR2 sequences are LGHNA and YSLEER. The V and J ends lost 1 base and 5 bases respectively, with 11 bases between them. Here the CDR3 reads CASSQVRGRTEAFF. The DNA for the CDR3 is TGCGCCAGCAGCCAAGTAAGGGGCAGGACTGAAGCTTTCTTT.